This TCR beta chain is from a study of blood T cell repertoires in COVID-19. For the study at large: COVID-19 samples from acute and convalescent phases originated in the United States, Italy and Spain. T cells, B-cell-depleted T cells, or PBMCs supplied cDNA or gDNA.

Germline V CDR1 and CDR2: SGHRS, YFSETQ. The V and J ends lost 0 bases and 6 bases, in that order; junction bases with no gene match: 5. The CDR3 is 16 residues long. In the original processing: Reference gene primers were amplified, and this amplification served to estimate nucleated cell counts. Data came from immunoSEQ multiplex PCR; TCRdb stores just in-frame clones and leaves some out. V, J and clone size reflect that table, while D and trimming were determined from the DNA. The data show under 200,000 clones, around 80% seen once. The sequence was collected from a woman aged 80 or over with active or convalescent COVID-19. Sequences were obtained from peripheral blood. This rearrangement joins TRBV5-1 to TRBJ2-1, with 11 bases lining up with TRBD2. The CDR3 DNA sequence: TGCGCCAGCAGCTTGGCGCTAGCGGGGGGATTCAATGAGCAGTTCTTC. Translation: CASSLALAGGFNEQFF.